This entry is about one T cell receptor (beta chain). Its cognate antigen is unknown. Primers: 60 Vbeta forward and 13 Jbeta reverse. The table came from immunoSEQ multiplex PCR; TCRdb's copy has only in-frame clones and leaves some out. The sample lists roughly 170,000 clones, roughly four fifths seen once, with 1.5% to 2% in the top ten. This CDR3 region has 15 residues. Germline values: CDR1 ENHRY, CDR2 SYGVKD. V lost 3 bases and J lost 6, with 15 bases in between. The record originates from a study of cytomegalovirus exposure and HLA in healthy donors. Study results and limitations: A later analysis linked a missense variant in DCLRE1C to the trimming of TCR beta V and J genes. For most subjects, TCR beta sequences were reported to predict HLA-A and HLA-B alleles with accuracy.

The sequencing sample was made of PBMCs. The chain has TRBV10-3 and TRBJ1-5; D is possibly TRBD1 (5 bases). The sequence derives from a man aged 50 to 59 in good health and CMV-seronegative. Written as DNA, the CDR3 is TGTGCCATCAGTGATACGGGGGAGTGGGTTCAGCCCCAGCATTTT. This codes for CAISDTGEWVQPQHF.